This TCR beta chain stems from a study of blood T cells in healthy people across ages. V shed 1 base, J shed 6 bases, and the junction held 5 bases outside the gene matches. From germline, CDR1 is SGHTA and CDR2 FQGNSA. The CDR3 totals 15 residues. Alongside a J-beta primer mix, a sample-barcoded 5' primer served in a second PCR lasting 7 to 11 cycles. Using its own MiXCR run on the 5' RACE reads, TCRdb lists one record per CDR3 protein. The data show 450,000 to 650,000 distinct CDR3 sequences, approximately 25% seen once. These records were also assigned to another study, of T cells of mothers and their children.

This receptor was taken from a boy aged 5-17 years in good health. Sequenced: blood. The chain recombines TRBV7-2 with TRBJ2-1, with 8 bases lining up with TRBD2. CDR3 sequence reads: CASSLVWTSSNEQFF. For the CDR3, the DNA is TGTGCCAGCAGCTTAGTCTGGACTAGCTCCAATGAGCAGTTCTTC.